The 21 T cell receptor beta chains given below trace back to one sample, sequenced in a study of early T cells in non-severe SARS-CoV-2 infection. From the 5' RACE reads, TCRdb called clonotypes with MiXCR, one entry per CDR3 protein. The data hold 50,000 to 60,000 distinct CDR3 sequences, with approximately 10% observed a single time. The input for sequencing was whole blood, taken at baseline. Receptors were obtained from an adult who was a healthcare worker with PCR-confirmed SARS-CoV-2 infection or an uninfected control (not recorded which).

This chain connects TRBV27 to TRBJ2-1; TRBD2 aligns across 9 bases. The CDR3 spans 15 residues. Germline CDR1 and CDR2: MNHEY and SMNVEV (reference sequence). With 5 bases clipped from V and 7 bases from J, the junction kept 9 bases outside the gene matches. Written as DNA, the CDR3 is TGTGCCAGCAGTCCCATAGCGGGAGCGGGGAATGAGCAGTTCTTC. Translated, it gives CASSPIAGAGNEQFF.

The gene calls are TRBV11-2 and TRBJ2-1; D not resolved. V was cut by 0 bases and J by 0 bases, with 9 bases left in between. This CDR3 comprises 16 residues. Looked up from germline, CDR1 is SGHAT and CDR2 is FQNNGV. CDR3 DNA: TGTGCCAGCAGCTTAGATCCAACGGGCTCCTACAATGAGCAGTTCTTC. This gives the protein CASSLDPTGSYNEQFF.

This clonotype showed up just a few times. This chain links TRBV12-3 or TRBV12-4 with TRBJ2-5; D might be TRBD1 or TRBD2, each matching 5 bases. The CDR3 spans 13 residues. V was pared by 3 bases and J by 7 bases, with 12 bases between. CDR3 sequence (DNA): TGTGCCAGCAGTTTCGGCCCGGGGCGGACCCAGTACTTC. Translation: CASSFGPGRTQYF.

The V gene is TRBV29-1, the J gene TRBJ1-1, with 7 bases lining up with TRBD1. V lost 1 base to trimming and J lost 1 base; unmatched junction nucleotides: 0. This CDR3 has 13 amino acids. CDR1 SQVTM and CDR2 ANQGSEA come from the germline V gene. The CDR3 reads CSVEGDRNTEAFF. CDR3 sequence (DNA): TGCAGCGTTGAAGGGGACAGGAACACTGAAGCTTTCTTT.

This clonotype was observed at least ten times. The V call is TRBV4-2, the J call TRBJ2-2; D is ambiguous. Germline V gene sequence: CDR1 LGHNA, CDR2 YNFKEQ. The V and J ends lost 0 bases and 0 bases respectively, with 8 bases between them. This CDR3 has 16 amino acids. CDR3 DNA sequence: TGTGCCAGCAGCCAAGATGGCGGACCGAACACCGGGGAGCTGTTTTTT. Translation: CASSQDGGPNTGELFF.

This chain connects TRBV12-3 or TRBV12-4 to TRBJ2-7; D gene uncertain. Trimming stripped 6 bases from V and 3 bases from J, with 9 bases between. This CDR3 is 12 amino acids long. The CDR3: CASRYNNYEQYF. The CDR3 DNA reads TGTGCCAGCAGATACAATAACTACGAGCAGTACTTC.

This clonotype was observed a handful of times. This chain connects TRBV19 to TRBJ1-1, with a tentative D call TRBD1 (6 bases). Between the trimmed V and J ends, which lost 5 bases and 6 bases, there was a span of 16 bases. The CDR3 covers 14 residues. Germline V gene lookup returns CDR1 LNHDA and CDR2 SQIVND (reference sequence). The CDR3 sequence is CASSGAGVNAEAFF. The CDR3 nucleotides are TGTGCCAGTAGTGGTGCAGGGGTAAACGCTGAAGCTTTCTTT.

This clonotype has more than one count but fewer than ten. The chain joins TRBV6-2 or TRBV6-3 to TRBJ2-1; maybe TRBD2 (6 bases). The CDR3 is 15 amino acids. Germline CDR1 and CDR2: MNHEY and SVGEGT. The V gene lost 8 bases and the J gene lost 7 bases, with 21 bases spanning the gap. CDR3 nucleotide sequence: TGTGCCAGCTTCCCGCGGGACCCAGCGGCGAATGAGCAGTTCTTC. This gives the protein CASFPRDPAANEQFF.

This clonotype appeared a few times. This chain links TRBV27 with TRBJ2-3; 9 positions agree with TRBD1. V lost 6 bases, J lost 5 bases, and 12 bases stayed unmatched. Per germline, CDR1 MNHEY and CDR2 SMNVEV (reference sequence). The CDR3 runs 16 residues. CDR3 DNA sequence: TGTGCCAGCAGCTTTACAGGGGGCACCTATGGAGATACGCAGTATTTT. Translated, it gives CASSFTGGTYGDTQYF.

This clonotype was observed a few times. The rearrangement joins TRBV6-2 or TRBV6-3 to TRBJ2-1, with 8 bases lining up with TRBD1. The length of the CDR3 is 16 residues. Germline V lookup: CDR1 MNHEY, CDR2 SVGEGT. V lost 5 bases to trimming and J lost 6 bases; unmatched junction nucleotides: 12. CDR3 coding DNA: TGTGCCAGCAGTCCCTCCGGGACAGGCAGCTTCAATGAGCAGTTCTTC. Its protein is CASSPSGTGSFNEQFF.

CDR3 in amino acids: CASSIAREGQFF. Here the CDR3 DNA reads TGTGCCAGTAGTATAGCGCGGGAGGGCCAATTCTTC. The rearrangement uses TRBV19 and TRBJ2-1; 9 bases fit TRBD2. The CDR3 is 12 residues long. The trim removed 1 base at V and 16 bases at J, leaving 5 bases unmatched. The germline gives CDR1 LNHDA, CDR2 SQIVND (reference sequence).

This clonotype has ten or more counts. V usage is TRBV27 and J usage is TRBJ2-4, with D perhaps TRBD1 (5 bases). The germline V and J ends were trimmed by 2 bases and 0 bases, with 11 bases remaining between them. The germline V gene encodes CDR1 MNHEY and CDR2 SMNVEV (reference sequence). The CDR3 contains 16 residues. The CDR3 loop reads CASSLIATVAKNIQYF. CDR3 sequence (DNA): TGTGCCAGCAGTTTAATTGCGACAGTAGCCAAAAACATTCAGTACTTC.

The CDR3 coding sequence is TGCAGTGCTAGGGCAGGGGCCTATGGCTACACCTTC. Protein sequence: CSARAGAYGYTF. The chain has TRBV20-1 and TRBJ1-2; D may be TRBD1 (6 bases). The CDR3 has 12 residues. Trimming removed 3 bases from V and 4 bases from J, with 9 bases in between. The germline V gene encodes CDR1 DFQATT and CDR2 SNEGSKA (reference sequence).

This clonotype has a count of ten or more. The rearrangement links TRBV5-1 to TRBJ1-6; unclear D gene. The germline V gene encodes CDR1 SGHRS and CDR2 YFSETQ. Trimming took off 0 bases at V and 0 bases at J, with 10 bases between the two ends. The CDR3 contains 17 residues. The CDR3 DNA follows: TGCGCCAGCAGCTTGGCCGGCCAGATCTCCTATAATTCACCCCTCCACTTT. It specifies CASSLAGQISYNSPLHF. Full variable domain (rest looked up from reference TRBV5-1 and TRBJ1-6): KAGVTQTPRYLIKTRGQQVTLSCSPISGHRSVSWYQQTPGQGLQFLFEYFSETQRNKGNFPGRFSGRQFSNSRSEMNVSTLELGDSALYLCASSLAGQISYNSPLHFGNGTRLTVT.

In this sample, this clonotype turned up a few times. V gene TRBV18 combines with J gene TRBJ2-5; D is unresolved. V was shortened by 8 bases and J by 2 bases, with 12 bases between the two germline ends. Germline CDR1 KGHSH, CDR2 LQKENI. The CDR3 covers 13 residues. The CDR3 protein is CASPRAEQETQYF. DNA for the CDR3: TGTGCCAGCCCAAGGGCGGAGCAAGAGACCCAGTACTTC.

This clonotype has a handful of counts. The chain recombines TRBV19 with TRBJ2-6, with TRBD1 identical over 7 bases. The CDR3 is 18 amino acids. Per the germline V gene, CDR1 is LNHDA and CDR2 is SQIVND (reference sequence). The J segment lost 0 bases and the V segment lost 7 bases, leaving 12 bases of the junction unmatched. CDR3 sequence (DNA): TGTGCCAGTAACCACCTCCGGGACAGCGACTCTGGGGCCAACGTCCTGACTTTC. Protein product: CASNHLRDSDSGANVLTF.

This clonotype was seen a few times. The CDR3 sequence is CASSGGLTSITDTQYF. The CDR3 coding sequence is TGTGCCAGCAGTGGGGGTCTGACTTCAATAACAGATACGCAGTATTTT. The J gene is TRBJ2-3, the V gene TRBV12-3 or TRBV12-4; D tentatively fits TRBD1 or TRBD2 (5 bases each). The V end lost 5 bases, the J end lost 3 bases, and 18 bases lay between the germline ends. CDR3 length: 16 residues.

This chain links TRBV10-3 with TRBJ2-1; D might be TRBD2 (5 bases). This CDR3 is 12 amino acids long. Trimming cost V 11 bases and J 5 bases, with 13 bases left between them. CDR1 and CDR2 (germline): ENHRY, SYGVKD. The CDR3 DNA is TGTGCCTCCTCAGCGGTAAACAATGAGCAGTTCTTC. Amino acids: CASSAVNNEQFF.

This chain uses TRBV2 with TRBJ2-3; 10 bases agree with TRBD2. The CDR3 totals 16 residues. After removal of 3 bases from V and 2 bases from J, the junction contained 5 bases not matched to a gene. Germline values: CDR1 SNHLY, CDR2 FYNNEI. The CDR3 DNA reads TGTGCCAGCAGTGATCGGACTAGCGGATTCACAGATACGCAGTATTTT. This codes for CASSDRTSGFTDTQYF.

This clonotype has at least ten counts. The chain has TRBV3-1 and TRBJ2-7, with D tentatively TRBD2 (5 bases). This CDR3 is 15 amino acids long. CDR1 is LGHDT, CDR2 YNNKEL, per germline (reference sequence). Trimming took off 0 bases at V and 4 bases at J, with 13 bases between the two ends. CDR3 protein: CASSQESASTYEQYF. CDR3 DNA sequence: TGTGCCAGCAGCCAAGAATCTGCTAGCACGTACGAGCAGTACTTC.

This clonotype was seen many times. This chain links TRBV12-3 or TRBV12-4 with TRBJ1-6; possibly TRBD1 for D (6 bases). The V and J ends lost 5 bases and 10 bases respectively, with 12 bases between them. This CDR3 is 13 amino acids long. CDR3 protein: CASSPTGDSPLHF. DNA of the CDR3: TGTGCCAGCAGTCCGACAGGAGACTCACCCCTCCACTTT.